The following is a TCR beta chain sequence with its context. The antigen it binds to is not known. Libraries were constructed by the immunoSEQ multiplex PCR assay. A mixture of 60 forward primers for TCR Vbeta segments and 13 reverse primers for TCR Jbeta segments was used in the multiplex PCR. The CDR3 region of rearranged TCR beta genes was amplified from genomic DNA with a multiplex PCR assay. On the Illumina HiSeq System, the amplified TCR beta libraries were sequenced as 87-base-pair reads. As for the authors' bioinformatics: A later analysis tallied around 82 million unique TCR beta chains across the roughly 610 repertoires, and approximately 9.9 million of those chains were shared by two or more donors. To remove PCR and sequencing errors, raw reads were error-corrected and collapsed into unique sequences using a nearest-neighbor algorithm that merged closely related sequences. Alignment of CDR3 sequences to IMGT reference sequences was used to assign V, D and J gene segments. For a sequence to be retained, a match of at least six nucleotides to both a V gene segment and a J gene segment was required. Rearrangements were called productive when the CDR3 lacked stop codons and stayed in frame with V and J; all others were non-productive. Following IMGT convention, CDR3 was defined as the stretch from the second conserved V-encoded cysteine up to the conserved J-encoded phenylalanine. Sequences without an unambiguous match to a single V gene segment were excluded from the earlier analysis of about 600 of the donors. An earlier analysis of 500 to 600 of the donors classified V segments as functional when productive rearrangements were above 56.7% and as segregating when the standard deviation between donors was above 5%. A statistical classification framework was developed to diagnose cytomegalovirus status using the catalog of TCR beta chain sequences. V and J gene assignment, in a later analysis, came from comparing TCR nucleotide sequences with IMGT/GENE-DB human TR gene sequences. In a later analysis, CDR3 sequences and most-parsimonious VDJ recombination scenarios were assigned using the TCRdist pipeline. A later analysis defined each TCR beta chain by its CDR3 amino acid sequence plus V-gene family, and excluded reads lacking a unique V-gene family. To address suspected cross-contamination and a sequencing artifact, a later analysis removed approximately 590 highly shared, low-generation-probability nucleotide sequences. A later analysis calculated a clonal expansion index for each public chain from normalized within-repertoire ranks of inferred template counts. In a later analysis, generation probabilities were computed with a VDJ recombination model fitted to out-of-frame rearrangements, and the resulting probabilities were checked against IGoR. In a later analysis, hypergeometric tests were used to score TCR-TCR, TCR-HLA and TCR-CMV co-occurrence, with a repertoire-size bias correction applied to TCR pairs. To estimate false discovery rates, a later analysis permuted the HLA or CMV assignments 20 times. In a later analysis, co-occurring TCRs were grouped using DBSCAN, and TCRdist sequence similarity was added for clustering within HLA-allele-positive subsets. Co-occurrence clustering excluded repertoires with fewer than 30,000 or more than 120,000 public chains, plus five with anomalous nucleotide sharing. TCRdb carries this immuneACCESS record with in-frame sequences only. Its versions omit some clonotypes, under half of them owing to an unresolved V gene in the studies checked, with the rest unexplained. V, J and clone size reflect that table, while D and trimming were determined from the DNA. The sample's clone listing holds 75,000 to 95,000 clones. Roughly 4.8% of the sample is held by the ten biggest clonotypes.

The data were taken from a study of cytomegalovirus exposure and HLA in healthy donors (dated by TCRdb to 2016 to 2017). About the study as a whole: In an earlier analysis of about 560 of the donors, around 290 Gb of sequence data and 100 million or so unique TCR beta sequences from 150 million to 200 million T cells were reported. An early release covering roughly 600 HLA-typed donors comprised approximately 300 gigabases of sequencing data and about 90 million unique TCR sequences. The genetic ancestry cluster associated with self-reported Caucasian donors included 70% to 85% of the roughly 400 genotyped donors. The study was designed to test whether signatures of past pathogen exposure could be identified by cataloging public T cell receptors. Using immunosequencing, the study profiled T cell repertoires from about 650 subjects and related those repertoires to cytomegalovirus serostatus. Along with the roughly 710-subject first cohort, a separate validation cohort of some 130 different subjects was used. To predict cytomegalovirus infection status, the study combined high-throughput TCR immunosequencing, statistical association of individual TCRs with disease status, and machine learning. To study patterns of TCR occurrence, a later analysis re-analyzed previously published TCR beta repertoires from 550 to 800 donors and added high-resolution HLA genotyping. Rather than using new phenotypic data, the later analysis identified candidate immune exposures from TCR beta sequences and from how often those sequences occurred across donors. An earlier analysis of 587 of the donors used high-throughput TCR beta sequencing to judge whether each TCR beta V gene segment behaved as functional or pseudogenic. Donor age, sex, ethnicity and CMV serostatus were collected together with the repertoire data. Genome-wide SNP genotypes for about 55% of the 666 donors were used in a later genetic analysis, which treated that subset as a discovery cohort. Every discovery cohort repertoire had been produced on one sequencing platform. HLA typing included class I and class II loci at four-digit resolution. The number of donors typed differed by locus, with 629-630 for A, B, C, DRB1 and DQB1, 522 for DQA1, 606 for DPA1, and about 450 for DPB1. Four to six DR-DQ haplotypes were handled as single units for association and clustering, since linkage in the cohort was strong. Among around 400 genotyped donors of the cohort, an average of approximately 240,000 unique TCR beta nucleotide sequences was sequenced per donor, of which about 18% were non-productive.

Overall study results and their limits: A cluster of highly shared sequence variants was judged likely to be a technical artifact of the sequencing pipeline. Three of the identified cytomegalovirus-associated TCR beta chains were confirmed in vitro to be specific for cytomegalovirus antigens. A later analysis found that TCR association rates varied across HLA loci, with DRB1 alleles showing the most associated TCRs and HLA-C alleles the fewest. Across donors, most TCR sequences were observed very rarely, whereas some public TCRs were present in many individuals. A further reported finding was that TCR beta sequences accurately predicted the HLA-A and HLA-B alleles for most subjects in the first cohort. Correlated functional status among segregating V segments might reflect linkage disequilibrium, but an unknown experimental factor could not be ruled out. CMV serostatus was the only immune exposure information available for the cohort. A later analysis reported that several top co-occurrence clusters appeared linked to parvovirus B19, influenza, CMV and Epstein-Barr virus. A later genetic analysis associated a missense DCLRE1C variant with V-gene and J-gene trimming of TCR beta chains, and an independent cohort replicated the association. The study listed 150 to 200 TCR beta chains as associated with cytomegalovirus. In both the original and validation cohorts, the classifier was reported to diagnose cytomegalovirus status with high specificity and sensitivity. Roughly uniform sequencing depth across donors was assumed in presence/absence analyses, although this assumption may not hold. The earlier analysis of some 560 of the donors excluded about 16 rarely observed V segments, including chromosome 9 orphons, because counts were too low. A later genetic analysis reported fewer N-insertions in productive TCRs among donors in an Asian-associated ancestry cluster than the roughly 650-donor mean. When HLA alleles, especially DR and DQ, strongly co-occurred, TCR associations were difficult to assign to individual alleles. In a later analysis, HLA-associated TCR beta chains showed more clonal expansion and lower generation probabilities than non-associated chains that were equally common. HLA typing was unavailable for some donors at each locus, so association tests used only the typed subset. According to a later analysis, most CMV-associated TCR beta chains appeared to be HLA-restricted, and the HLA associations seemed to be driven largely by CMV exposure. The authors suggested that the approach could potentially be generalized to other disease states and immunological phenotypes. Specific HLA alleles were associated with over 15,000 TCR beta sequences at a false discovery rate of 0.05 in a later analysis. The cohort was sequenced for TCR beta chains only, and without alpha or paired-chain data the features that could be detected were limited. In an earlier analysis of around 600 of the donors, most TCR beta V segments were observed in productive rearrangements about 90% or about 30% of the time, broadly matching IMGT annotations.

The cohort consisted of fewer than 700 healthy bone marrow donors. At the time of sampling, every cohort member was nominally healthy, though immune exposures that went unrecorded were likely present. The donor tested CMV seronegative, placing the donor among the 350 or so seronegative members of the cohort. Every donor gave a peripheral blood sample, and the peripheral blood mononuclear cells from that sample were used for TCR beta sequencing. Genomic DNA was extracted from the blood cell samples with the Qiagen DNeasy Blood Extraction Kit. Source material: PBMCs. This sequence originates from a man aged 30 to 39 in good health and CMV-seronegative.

The CDR3 has the sequence CASIDGGRGSYNEQFF. The DNA sequence reads TGTGCCAGCATCGACGGGGGGCGAGGCTCCTACAATGAGCAGTTCTTC. The sequence joins TRBV6-6 to TRBJ2-1; perhaps TRBD2 is the D gene, with 7 bases matching. V drops 7 bases and J drops 0 bases, leaving 16 bases in between. The CDR3 numbers 16 residues from cysteine through phenylalanine. Only the CDR3 DNA stays, 48 bases, in frame from base 1. CDR1 is given as MNHNY and CDR2 as SVGAGI, both from the germline V gene (reference sequence).